Shown below are 2 T cell receptor beta chains from a single sample sequenced in a study of blood T cell repertoires in COVID-19. Profiled with immunoSEQ multiplex PCR; TCRdb holds only in-frame clones, not every one. This sample has 99,000 or so clones, with around four fifths found just once. The sample taken for sequencing was peripheral blood. The receptors were sampled from a man in his 60s with acute or convalescent COVID-19.

The V and J genes are TRBV6-6 and TRBJ2-7; 10 positions match TRBD2. J gave up 5 bases and V 5 bases, and 21 bases lay outside the gene matches. This CDR3 region has 19 residues. Germline CDR1 is MNHNY and CDR2 is SVGAGI (reference sequence). CDR3 coding DNA: TGTGCCAGCAGTCTCTTGTTTTGGGCTAGCGGGAGTTTAATAGACGAGCAGTACTTC. Amino acids: CASSLLFWASGSLIDEQYF.

V gene TRBV9 combines with J gene TRBJ1-2, with D hard to call. Trimming cost V 0 bases and J 6 bases, with 12 bases left between them. Per the germline V gene, CDR1 is SGDLS and CDR2 is YYNGEE. The CDR3 loop spans 14 amino acids. CDR3 protein: CASSVDGVGDGYTF. The DNA of the CDR3 is TGTGCCAGCAGCGTAGACGGGGTCGGTGATGGCTACACCTTC.